The text below deals with one T cell receptor (beta chain). What it binds is unknown. This sample is part of a study of shared clonotypes between healthy human individuals. Whole-study findings and limits: Only blood was sampled, and tissue TCR repertoires likely differ from blood ones.

Produced via immunoSEQ multiplex PCR; TCRdb's table is partial and in-frame only. Of roughly 490,000 clones listed, around 79% were seen once; the top ten hold 12%. Between the trimmed V and J ends, which lost 2 bases and 0 bases, there was a span of 8 bases. The CDR3 is made up of 15 amino acids. Germline CDR1 is SGHNT and CDR2 is YYREEE (reference sequence). Donors, without exception, were Caucasian adults residing in Nashville, Tennessee. The sequenced material came from PBMCs. This chain uses TRBV5-4 with TRBJ1-4; D is undetermined. The TCR was taken from a woman aged 40 to 55 in good health. Some clones in this sample may be carry-over from other donors' samples. The CDR3 bases are TGTGCCAGCAGCTTTGACCCTGCAACTAATGAAAAACTGTTTTTT. Translating it yields CASSFDPATNEKLFF.